The clone carrying this T cell receptor beta chain has at least ten counts. What it binds is not known. Molecular-barcoded quantitative 5'-RACE produced these TCR beta libraries. Via MiXCR, TCRdb re-called the 5' RACE reads, giving one row per CDR3 protein. The data contain roughly 40,000 distinct CDR3 sequences, 4% of them singletons. CDR3 length: 16 residues. CDR1 and CDR2 from the germline V gene are SGDLS and YYNGEE. V lost 0 bases, J lost 9 bases, and 19 bases lay in between. The data derive from a study of CD8 T cells in ankylosing spondylitis. Whole-study findings and limits: A motif of eight highly homologous TCR beta variants was seen as apparently characteristic of ankylosing spondylitis blood. From matched ankylosing spondylitis synovial fluid, disease-linked clones were reportedly recovered at significantly enriched levels. Earlier authors reported some of these motif variants in reactive arthritis synovial fluid and blood.

Sequenced input: blood, either unsorted or a sorted T cell fraction (not recorded which). This clonotype was sampled from a female donor with ankylosing spondylitis or in good health (not recorded which). The gene calls are TRBV9 and TRBJ2-1, with D perhaps TRBD1 (6 bases). The CDR3 DNA sequence: TGTGCCAGCAGCGTAGGGGTCACAACGGGACACCTTGAGCAGTTCTTC. Translation gives CASSVGVTTGHLEQFF.